The next 22 T cell receptor beta chains were all read from a single sample in a study of blood T cell repertoires in COVID-19. Libraries were prepared by immunoSEQ multiplex PCR; TCRdb keeps only in-frame clonotypes and omits some of them. Among 200,000 to 250,000 clones, more than 75% were seen once, and the ten largest hold around 4%. The sequenced sample consisted of PBMCs or T cells enriched from blood (not recorded which). The receptors come from a man aged 25 to 40 with acute COVID-19.

J is TRBJ1-6 and V is TRBV12-3 or TRBV12-4; tentatively, D is TRBD1 (5 bases). This CDR3 comprises 13 residues. Trimming stripped 6 bases from V and 10 bases from J, with 13 bases between. DNA of the CDR3: TGTGCCAGCAGCCGGATAAGGGGATCACCCCTCCACTTT. Translating it yields CASSRIRGSPLHF.

The chain couples TRBV6-5 to TRBJ1-2; 7 bases fit TRBD1. This CDR3 is built from 13 residues. V lost 6 bases and J lost 4; bases outside the gene matches: 5. Germline V gene sequence: CDR1 MNHEY, CDR2 SVGAGI. CDR3 region: CASRPGQSYGYTF. The CDR3 DNA is TGTGCCAGCAGACCGGGACAGAGCTATGGCTACACCTTC.

The chain joins TRBV19 to TRBJ1-1; possibly TRBD1 for D (6 bases). The V gene's germline CDR1 is LNHDA and CDR2 SQIVND (reference sequence). The length of the CDR3 is 15 residues. Trimming took off 8 bases at V and 1 base at J, with 17 bases between the two ends. The CDR3 bases are TGTGCCAGTCGATATAGACCGGGACAGAACACTGAAGCTTTCTTT. Protein product: CASRYRPGQNTEAFF.

V is TRBV10-3 and J is TRBJ1-1; D may be TRBD1 (5 bases). V lost 11 bases, J lost 4 bases, and 17 bases lay in between. The germline CDR1 and CDR2 sequences are ENHRY and SYGVKD. This CDR3 is 13 amino acids long. The CDR3 protein is CAARTTPGTEAFF. For the CDR3, the DNA is TGTGCCGCGCGGACAACCCCAGGCACTGAAGCTTTCTTT.

A single count supports this clone. The DNA of the CDR3 is TGTGCCACAGCGGGCAGGCTACGGGGCACTGAAGCTTTCTTT. Its translation is CATAGRLRGTEAFF. The rearrangement links TRBV6-4 to TRBJ1-1; D remains ambiguous. Germline CDR1 MRHNA, CDR2 SNTAGT. The CDR3 length is 14 residues. V lost 10 bases to trimming and J lost 4 bases, with 19 bases between them.

The chain links TRBV18 to TRBJ1-4; 8 bases match TRBD1. The CDR3 is made up of 15 amino acids. CDR1 KGHSH and CDR2 LQKENI come from the germline V gene. Losses at the gene ends were 3 bases for V and 4 bases for J; bases not matched to a gene: 4. CDR3 sequence (DNA): TGTGCCAGCTCACCCTCGACAGGGGTTAATGAAAAACTGTTTTTT. Translated, it gives CASSPSTGVNEKLFF.

The J gene is TRBJ2-2, the V gene TRBV19, with 14 bases lining up with TRBD2. Per the germline V gene, CDR1 is LNHDA and CDR2 is SQIVND (reference sequence). The CDR3 is made up of 14 amino acids. V shed 10 bases, J shed 7 bases, and the junction held 5 bases outside the gene matches. In DNA form, the CDR3 reads TGTGCCACCGTGGGACTAGCGGGGGTCGGGGAGCTGTTTTTT. Its protein product is CATVGLAGVGELFF.

This clone was seen just once. V usage is TRBV7-2 and J usage is TRBJ2-7; the match to TRBD2 covers 7 bases. This CDR3 is built from 14 residues. The germline CDR1 and CDR2 sequences are SGHTA and FQGNSA. V gave up 4 bases and J gave up 3 bases; unmatched junction bases: 6. The CDR3 region is CASSSTGTNYEQYF. The CDR3 DNA is TGTGCCAGCAGCTCGACCGGGACTAACTACGAGCAGTACTTC.

The rearrangement links TRBV5-6 to TRBJ1-2, with 7 bases matching TRBD1. V lost 5 bases, J lost 4 bases, and 8 bases stayed unmatched. Germline loops: CDR1 SGHDT, CDR2 YYEEEE. The length of the CDR3 is 14 residues. In nucleotides, the CDR3 is TGTGCCAGCAGTTACAGGGGAGAGAGCTATGGCTACACCTTC. Its translation: CASSYRGESYGYTF.

This chain uses TRBV2 with TRBJ2-7; TRBD2 is a possible D gene (6 bases). This CDR3 has 13 residues. Trimming removed 7 bases at V and 5 bases at J, with 15 bases between. Germline CDR1 reads SNHLY; CDR2 reads FYNNEI. CDR3 loop: CASILDWGDEQYF. Written as DNA, the CDR3 is TGTGCCAGCATTCTAGATTGGGGGGACGAGCAGTACTTC.

This chain links TRBV5-1 with TRBJ2-2, with 15 bases matching TRBD2. The length of the CDR3 is 18 residues. J was trimmed by 0 bases and V by 4 bases; bases with no gene match: 4. Germline V gene data show CDR1 as SGHRS and CDR2 as YFSETQ. CDR3 nucleotide sequence: TGCGCCAGCAGCAAGAGGACTAGCGGGGGGGCGAACACCGGGGAGCTGTTTTTT. Translated: CASSKRTSGGANTGELFF.

The gene calls are TRBV6-1 and TRBJ1-2; D not resolved. The germline gives CDR1 MNHNS, CDR2 SASEGT. Trimming took 3 bases from V and 2 from J, leaving 7 bases between them. This CDR3 has 13 amino acids. The CDR3 nucleotides read TGTGCCAGCAGTGAGGCGGGCAACTATGGCTACACCTTC. It codes for CASSEAGNYGYTF.

The rearrangement joins TRBV19 to TRBJ2-7, with TRBD2 matching 7 bases. Germline CDR1 is LNHDA and CDR2 is SQIVND (reference sequence). V trimming: 5 bases; J trimming: 6 bases; junction bases outside the gene matches: 13. The CDR3 spans 15 residues. The CDR3 nucleotides read TGTGCCAGTAGTGAACTCGCGGGGGATATGGGCGAGCAGTACTTC. Translating gives CASSELAGDMGEQYF.

The chain has TRBV9 and TRBJ2-5; 8 bases are a match to TRBD2. The junction had 9 bases not matched to a gene; V was cut back by 0 bases and J by 2 bases. The CDR3 consists of 17 residues. CDR1 is SGDLS and CDR2 is YYNGEE in the germline V gene. The CDR3 spells CASSVDPPGLVQETQYF. The DNA of the CDR3 is TGTGCCAGCAGCGTAGATCCGCCGGGACTAGTTCAAGAGACCCAGTACTTC.

The chain employs TRBV4-2 and TRBJ2-5, with D unclear. The germline V gene encodes CDR1 LGHNA and CDR2 YNFKEQ. V was pared by 1 base and J by 4 bases, with 4 bases between. The CDR3 has 12 amino acids. The CDR3 nucleotides are TGTGCCAGCAGCCAAGGTCGAGAGACCCAGTACTTC. Translated, it gives CASSQGRETQYF.

This chain connects TRBV30 to TRBJ1-3, with 7 positions matching TRBD1. Germline V gene sequence: CDR1 GTSNPN, CDR2 SVGIG (reference sequence). The ends lost 3 bases at V and 0 bases at J; junction bases unmatched: 2. This CDR3 has 14 amino acids. CDR3 coding DNA: TGTGCCTGGAGCAGGGGGGACTCTGGAAACACCATATATTTT. Amino acid sequence: CAWSRGDSGNTIYF.

The rearrangement uses TRBV19 and TRBJ2-3; no clear D gene. V lost 5 bases to trimming and J lost 2 bases, with 8 bases between them. Germline-derived CDR1 and CDR2 are LNHDA and SQIVND (reference sequence). This CDR3 contains 13 residues. DNA for the CDR3: TGTGCCAGTAGTCCATTCCACACAGATACGCAGTATTTT. Its translation is CASSPFHTDTQYF. The whole variable domain, filled in from reference TRBV19 and TRBJ2-3, reads DGGITQSPKYLFRKEGQNVTLSCEQNLNHDAMYWYRQDPGQGLRLIYYSQIVNDFQKGDIAEGYSVSREKKESFPLTVTSAQKNPTAFYLCASSPFHTDTQYFGPGTRLTVL.

This sequence joins TRBV5-6 and TRBJ1-2; D is ambiguous. This CDR3 contains 15 residues. Trimming took 1 base from V and 0 from J, leaving 10 bases between them. CDR1 is SGHDT, CDR2 YYEEEE, per germline. The CDR3 is CASSLSQPANYGYTF. The CDR3 nucleotides read TGTGCCAGCAGCTTGTCACAGCCCGCTAACTATGGCTACACCTTC. The full variable domain, rest sourced from reference TRBV5-6 and TRBJ1-2, is DAGVTQSPTHLIKTRGQQVTLRCSPKSGHDTVSWYQQALGQGPQFIFQYYEEEERQRGNFPDRFSGHQFPNYSSELNVNALLLGDSALYLCASSLSQPANYGYTFGSGTRLTVV.

The chain employs TRBV9 and TRBJ1-2, with D tentatively TRBD1 (5 bases). Germline lookup yields CDR1 SGDLS and CDR2 YYNGEE. Trimming stripped 3 bases from V and 0 bases from J, with 12 bases between. The CDR3 extends over 15 amino acids. CDR3 in DNA: TGTGCCAGCAGCGCAGCGACAGTAGCTAACTATGGCTACACCTTC. It encodes CASSAATVANYGYTF.

The rearrangement links TRBV5-5 to TRBJ1-1; TRBD1 matches 7 bases. The CDR3 loop spans 17 amino acids. The trim removed 1 base at V and 0 bases at J, leaving 9 bases unmatched. Germline V gene lookup returns CDR1 SGHKS and CDR2 YYEKEE (reference sequence). DNA of the CDR3: TGTGCCAGCAGCTTGTGGGCTACGACAGGGTTGAACACTGAAGCTTTCTTT. Encoded protein: CASSLWATTGLNTEAFF. The full variable domain, completed using reference TRBV5-5 and TRBJ1-1, is DAGVTQSPTHLIKTRGQQVTLRCSPISGHKSVSWYQQVLGQGPQFIFQYYEKEERGRGNFPDRFSARQFPNYSSELNVNALLLGDSALYLCASSLWATTGLNTEAFFGQGTRLTVV.

The genes are TRBV5-6 and TRBJ2-4; 9 positions agree with TRBD1. The CDR3 contains 19 residues. Germline V gives CDR1 SGHDT, CDR2 YYEEEE. The V segment lost 3 bases and the J segment 0 bases; nucleotides outside the gene matches: 13. The CDR3 bases are TGTGCCAGCAGCTGGACAGGGGAATTGGCGAGGGAAGCCAAAAACATTCAGTACTTC. This translates into CASSWTGELAREAKNIQYF. The full variable domain, in which reference TRBV5-6 and TRBJ2-4 provide the parts outside the CDR3, is DAGVTQSPTHLIKTRGQQVTLRCSPKSGHDTVSWYQQALGQGPQFIFQYYEEEERQRGNFPDRFSGHQFPNYSSELNVNALLLGDSALYLCASSWTGELAREAKNIQYFGAGTRLSVL.

The chain links TRBV9 to TRBJ1-2; 7 bases line up with TRBD1. V gave up 0 bases and J gave up 6 bases; unmatched junction bases: 8. This CDR3 has 15 residues. The germline CDR1 and CDR2 sequences are SGDLS and YYNGEE. The DNA of the CDR3 is TGTGCCAGCAGCGTAGTCCCCGACAGGGTGAATGGCTACACCTTC. Amino acid sequence: CASSVVPDRVNGYTF. The full variable domain, completed using reference TRBV9 and TRBJ1-2, is DSGVTQTPKHLITATGQRVTLRCSPRSGDLSVYWYQQSLDQGLQFLIQYYNGEERAKGNILERFSAQQFPDLHSELNLSSLELGDSALYFCASSVVPDRVNGYTFGSGTRLTVV.